These 13 T cell receptor beta chains share one sample of origin, sequenced in a study of T cell repertoires in cytomegalovirus infection. TCRdb called the reads again in MiXCR, with one record for every CDR3 protein. The top ten hold more than 20% of the sample, which has 500,000 to 600,000 distinct CDR3 sequences, approximately 17% seen once. The sequenced material came from CD8+ T cells from PBMCs. These receptors originate from a human donor in good health (CMV status not recorded). Some clones in this sample may be carry-over from other donors' samples.

This clonotype was counted many times. The chain has TRBV7-9 and TRBJ1-1; 8 positions agree with TRBD1. Per germline, CDR1 SEHNR and CDR2 FQNEAQ (reference sequence). The length of the CDR3 is 14 residues. V lost 2 bases to trimming and J lost 6 bases; unmatched junction nucleotides: 5. As DNA, the CDR3 is TGTGCCAGCAGCTTAAGTCAGGGACAGGCTGAAGCTTTCTTT. Its protein is CASSLSQGQAEAFF.

The table lists this clonotype with many counts. This sequence joins TRBV6-5 and TRBJ2-5; a weak D match, TRBD2 (6 bases). This CDR3 has 14 residues. Germline V gene lookup returns CDR1 MNHEY and CDR2 SVGAGI. Trimming removed 7 bases from V and 1 base from J, with 13 bases in between. CDR3 bases: TGTGCCAGCACCCAGGCGGGGTCCCAAGAGACCCAGTACTTC. This gives the protein CASTQAGSQETQYF.

Ten or more counts support this clonotype. The chain employs TRBV6-5 and TRBJ2-5; D call uncertain. In germline, CDR1 is MNHEY, CDR2 SVGAGI. V dropped 4 bases and J dropped 1 base, with 10 bases sitting between them. The CDR3 consists of 14 residues. The CDR3 DNA reads as TGTGCCAGCAGTTCCCTGGCGGCCCAAGAGACCCAGTACTTC. As protein: CASSSLAAQETQYF.

The chain joins TRBV29-1 to TRBJ2-7, with a weak D call TRBD1 (6 bases). Germline V gene sequence: CDR1 SQVTM, CDR2 ANQGSEA. The CDR3 extends over 12 amino acids. The germline V and J ends were trimmed by 3 bases and 3 bases, with 9 bases remaining between them. Written as DNA, the CDR3 is TGCAGCGTTGAGGGGGACAACTACGAGCAGTACTTC. Amino acid sequence: CSVEGDNYEQYF.

This clonotype has a handful of counts. The gene calls are TRBV14 and TRBJ1-2, with 7 bases matching TRBD1. The germline V gene has CDR1 SGHDN and CDR2 FVKESK. This CDR3 has 14 residues. V was pared by 3 bases and J by 4 bases, with 5 bases of the junction left unmatched. CDR3 coding DNA: TGTGCCAGCAGCCAGGCACAGGGGCCCTATGGCTACACCTTC. It translates to CASSQAQGPYGYTF. The full variable domain, its missing parts supplied by reference TRBV14 and TRBJ1-2, is EAGVTQFPSHSVIEKGQTVTLRCDPISGHDNLYWYRRVMGKEIKFLLHFVKESKQDESGMPNNRFLAERTGGTYSTLKVQPAELEDSGVYFCASSQAQGPYGYTFGSGTRLTVV.

The V call is TRBV18, the J call TRBJ2-3; 8 positions agree with TRBD2. Trimming cost V 3 bases and J 2 bases; bases outside gene matches: 13. Germline CDR1 and CDR2: KGHSH and LQKENI. The CDR3 is made up of 18 amino acids. CDR3 amino acids: CASSPTLLLAESTDTQYF. The CDR3 DNA reads TGTGCCAGCTCACCCACTCTTTTACTAGCGGAATCCACAGATACGCAGTATTTT.

With respect to this clonotype: A much larger clone differs by one base, so this may be a read error. The chain uses TRBV7-4 and TRBJ2-5; 9 nucleotides match TRBD2. Germline assignment: CDR1 SGHVT and CDR2 SQSDAQ. The CDR3 runs to 15 residues. Germline trimming cut 4 bases from V and 5 bases from J; bases unmatched to any gene: 8. The CDR3 protein is CASSSSGGSWETQYF. The CDR3 DNA reads as TGTGCCAGCAGCTCGAGCGGGGGGTCTTGGGAGACCCAGTACTTC. Together with reference TRBV7-4 and TRBJ2-5, the CDR3 gives the full variable domain: GAGVSQSPRYKVAKRGRDVALRCDSISGHVTLYWYRQTLGQGSEVLTYSQSDAQRDKSGRPSGRFSAERPERSVSTLKIQRTEQGDSAVYLCASSSSGGSWETQYFGPGTRLLVL.

This clonotype was observed a few times. The chain recombines TRBV6-2 or TRBV6-3 with TRBJ2-6; 9 bases are a match to TRBD2. Germline V gene lookup returns CDR1 MNHEY and CDR2 SVGEGT. The CDR3 has 18 amino acids. Trimming at V came to 6 bases and at J to 4 bases, leaving 13 bases not matched to a gene. As DNA, the CDR3 is TGTGCCAGCAGAGGTCTGGCGGGGGGGCCGTTCGGGGCCAACGTCCTGACTTTC. Its translation: CASRGLAGGPFGANVLTF.

This clonotype was counted between two and nine times. The CDR3 is CASSQVWRGYEAFF. The CDR3 DNA reads TGCGCCAGCAGCCAAGTCTGGAGGGGATATGAAGCTTTCTTT. The chain recombines TRBV4-1 with TRBJ1-1, with TRBD1 as a possible D gene (5 bases). V lost 1 base and J 7 bases, leaving 13 bases between the germline ends. CDR3 length: 14 amino acids. Per germline, CDR1 MGHRA and CDR2 YSYEKL.

V and J are TRBV6-1 and TRBJ2-7; a weak D match, TRBD2 (7 bases). Germline V gene lookup returns CDR1 MNHNS and CDR2 SASEGT. The CDR3 has 17 residues. V dropped 1 base and J dropped 4 bases, with 20 bases sitting between them. CDR3 amino acids: CASSEEETGFGRYEQYF. Written as DNA, the CDR3 is TGTGCCAGCAGTGAAGAGGAGACAGGCTTCGGGAGGTACGAGCAGTACTTC.

The chain has TRBV28 and TRBJ1-2; D is uncertain. Trimming stripped 6 bases from V and 3 bases from J, with 17 bases between. There are 15 residues in the CDR3. CDR1 MDHEN and CDR2 SYDVKM come from the germline V gene. The CDR3 spells CASSLSRAGDYGYTF. The CDR3, as DNA: TGTGCCAGCAGCCTATCTCGAGCGGGTGACTATGGCTACACCTTC.

The chain carries TRBV9 and TRBJ2-7; D is possibly TRBD1 (6 bases). The germline CDR1 and CDR2 sequences are SGDLS and YYNGEE. Trimming shortened V by 3 bases and J by 6 bases, and 10 bases separated the two germline ends. CDR3 length: 12 residues. The CDR3 here is CASSGGHGEQYF. The CDR3 nucleotides read TGTGCCAGCAGCGGGGGACACGGCGAGCAGTACTTC.

This clonotype was counted ten times or more. The DNA of the CDR3 is TGTGCCAGCAGCGTGGGGCAGACTAGCACAGATACGCAGTATTTT. This sequence encodes CASSVGQTSTDTQYF. The rearrangement joins TRBV5-4 to TRBJ2-3, with TRBD1 as a possible D gene (5 bases). The length of the CDR3 is 15 residues. V lost 4 bases and J lost 0, with 12 bases in between. Germline CDR1 and CDR2: SGHNT and YYREEE (reference sequence).